This entry lists 8 T cell receptor beta chains sequenced from one sample in a study of shared clonotypes between healthy human individuals. TCRdb's copy holds only in-frame clones and misses some; the assay was immunoSEQ multiplex PCR. The data show over 2 million clones, with 95% seen just once and 0.1% to 0.15% held by the top ten. Material: naive CD4+ T cells sorted from blood. Documented subset: CD45RA+ positively selected. These receptors were taken from a man between 18 and 35 years old in good health.

The chain is built from TRBV5-4 and TRBJ1-2; 8 bases fit TRBD1. CDR3 length: 14 residues. The germline gives CDR1 SGHNT, CDR2 YYREEE (reference sequence). V was clipped by 1 base and J by 6 bases; unmatched bases: 5. CDR3 in amino acids: CASSLSQGVDGYTF. The CDR3 nucleotides are TGTGCCAGCAGCTTGTCACAGGGGGTGGATGGCTACACCTTC. Combining the CDR3 with reference TRBV5-4 and TRBJ1-2 gives the whole variable domain ETGVTQSPTHLIKTRGQQVTLRCSSQSGHNTVSWYQQALGQGPQFIFQYYREEENGRGNFPPRFSGLQFPNYSSELNVNALELDDSALYLCASSLSQGVDGYTFGSGTRLTVV.

This clone was found once. V and J are TRBV30 and TRBJ1-6; D remains ambiguous. The CDR3 consists of 13 residues. Germline V gives CDR1 GTSNPN, CDR2 SVGIG (reference sequence). V lost 3 bases, J lost 3 bases, and 6 bases lay in between. The CDR3 DNA is TGTGCCTGGAGCCCTAGCTATAATTCACCCCTCCACTTT. Amino acids: CAWSPSYNSPLHF.

This clone came up once. V and J are TRBV11-2 and TRBJ2-7, with D hard to call. Trimming removed 3 bases at V and 5 bases at J, with 14 bases between. The CDR3 is 14 amino acids. Germline-derived CDR1 and CDR2 are SGHAT and FQNNGV. The CDR3 DNA reads TGTGCCAGCAGCTTCGGGTCCACCATTAACGAGCAGTACTTC. It translates to CASSFGSTINEQYF.

J is TRBJ2-3 and V is TRBV5-4; 8 bases are a match to TRBD2. The CDR3 totals 14 residues. Germline loops: CDR1 SGHNT, CDR2 YYREEE (reference sequence). V was clipped by 4 bases and J by 4 bases; unmatched bases: 5. As DNA, the CDR3 is TGTGCCAGCAGCCCCAGGACTAGCCCAGATACGCAGTATTTT. Amino acid sequence: CASSPRTSPDTQYF.

This chain joins TRBV6-1 and TRBJ2-7, with 8 bases that match TRBD1. J lost 3 bases, V lost 4 bases, and 11 bases had no gene match. The CDR3 contains 16 residues. CDR1 and CDR2 (germline): MNHNS, SASEGT. CDR3 protein: CASSGLRGQEYYEQYF. The CDR3 region has the DNA TGTGCCAGCAGTGGGCTGCGGGGACAGGAATACTACGAGCAGTACTTC.

The gene calls are TRBV20-1 and TRBJ2-4; D not resolved. Trimming cost V 7 bases and J 1 base, with 2 bases left between them. The CDR3 runs 10 residues. Germline loops: CDR1 DFQATT, CDR2 SNEGSKA (reference sequence). The CDR3 DNA sequence: TGCAGTGTTGCCAAAAACATTCAGTACTTC. Amino acids: CSVAKNIQYF.

This clone was counted once. This chain links TRBV7-3 with TRBJ1-2; D is uncertain. The CDR3 has 15 amino acids. Deletions cut 5 bases from V and 5 bases from J, with 18 bases between. CDR1 is SGHTA, CDR2 FQGTGA, per germline. CDR3 protein: CASSPPNGGVYGYTF. The CDR3 bases are TGTGCCAGCAGCCCGCCGAACGGCGGGGTATATGGCTACACCTTC.

J is TRBJ2-3 and V is TRBV18; 8 nucleotides align to TRBD1. The CDR3 has 16 residues. J lost 4 bases, V lost 2 bases, and 8 bases had no gene match. Germline CDR1 is KGHSH and CDR2 is LQKENI. Here the CDR3 DNA reads TGTGCCAGCTCACCATGGACAGGGATCTTGGCAGATACGCAGTATTTT. Residues: CASSPWTGILADTQYF.